A selection of T cell receptor beta chains follows, all from one sample in a study of T-cell memory formation after mild COVID-19. TCRdb used MiXCR to reprocess the 5' RACE reads, holding one entry per CDR3 protein. The data contain 450,000 to 700,000 distinct CDR3 sequences, roughly 18% of them seen just once; the ten biggest clones take up more than 10%. The sample was PBMCs or a T cell subset sorted from them (not recorded which). Source of these receptors: an adult woman who had mild COVID-19 (a few samples of this study predate the infection). Cell type and time point are not known. The CDR3 runs from the conserved cysteine through the conserved F or W. The order of the fields is D gene, CDR3 length, J gene, clone size, V gene, CDR3 protein, CDR3 DNA. The D gene is left open where the match is weak. Where a row states a size, it is once, few, many or the class of an expanded clone; other rows omit it.

D gene: TRBD1
CDR3 length: 16
J gene: TRBJ1-3
clone size: NA
V gene: TRBV3-1
CDR3 protein: CASSQGRPGGKNTIYF
CDR3 DNA: TGTGCCAGCAGCCAAGGGAGGCCAGGGGGCAAAAACACCATATATTTT

D gene: NA
CDR3 length: 14
J gene: TRBJ1-1
clone size: NA
V gene: TRBV7-9
CDR3 protein: CASSLARTGTEAFF
CDR3 DNA: TGTGCCAGCAGCTTAGCGAGGACGGGCACTGAAGCTTTCTTT

D gene: NA
CDR3 length: 14
J gene: TRBJ2-7
clone size: NA
V gene: TRBV2
CDR3 protein: CASSEMAGTYEQYF
CDR3 DNA: TGTGCCAGCAGTGAAATGGCAGGGACCTACGAGCAGTACTTC

D gene: TRBD2
CDR3 length: 12
J gene: TRBJ2-1
clone size: few
V gene: TRBV5-6
CDR3 protein: CASSPRLAKKVF
CDR3 DNA: TGTGCCAGCAGCCCGCGACTAGCAAAGAAGGTCTTC

D gene: NA
CDR3 length: 14
J gene: TRBJ1-6
clone size: few
V gene: TRBV4-2
CDR3 protein: CASSQGQENSPLHF
CDR3 DNA: TGTGCCAGCAGCCAAGGACAGGAAAATTCACCCCTCCACTTT

D gene: NA
CDR3 length: 15
J gene: TRBJ2-5
clone size: few
V gene: TRBV5-1
CDR3 protein: CASSSGTVQGETQYF
CDR3 DNA: TGCGCCAGCAGCTCGGGGACCGTTCAGGGCGAGACCCAGTACTTC

D gene: TRBD2
CDR3 length: 15
J gene: TRBJ2-1
clone size: few
V gene: TRBV12-3/TRBV12-4
CDR3 protein: CASSSSGRVDGEQFF
CDR3 DNA: TGTGCCAGCAGTTCTAGCGGGAGAGTCGACGGTGAGCAGTTCTTC

D gene: NA
CDR3 length: 13
J gene: TRBJ2-5
clone size: many
V gene: TRBV27
CDR3 protein: CASSLGSRETQYF
CDR3 DNA: TGTGCCAGCAGTTTAGGTTCCAGGGAGACCCAGTACTTC

D gene: NA
CDR3 length: 15
J gene: TRBJ2-6
clone size: NA
V gene: TRBV7-2
CDR3 protein: CASTSREPGANVLTF
CDR3 DNA: TGTGCCAGCACTTCCCGGGAACCTGGGGCCAACGTCCTGACTTTC

D gene: NA
CDR3 length: 14
J gene: TRBJ2-3
clone size: NA
V gene: TRBV6-5
CDR3 protein: CASSLRGSADTQYF
CDR3 DNA: TGTGCCAGCAGTCTCCGGGGGTCGGCAGATACGCAGTATTTT

D gene: NA
CDR3 length: 12
J gene: TRBJ2-7
clone size: few
V gene: TRBV29-1
CDR3 protein: CSVEDKLSEQYF
CDR3 DNA: TGCAGCGTTGAAGACAAACTATCCGAGCAGTACTTC

D gene: NA
CDR3 length: 17
J gene: TRBJ2-2
clone size: NA
V gene: TRBV4-1
CDR3 protein: CASSQGPAGLATGELFF
CDR3 DNA: TGCGCCAGCAGCCAAGGTCCCGCAGGGCTTGCGACCGGGGAGCTGTTTTTT

D gene: TRBD2
CDR3 length: 14
J gene: TRBJ2-1
clone size: few
V gene: TRBV12-5
CDR3 protein: CASALAGLNNEQFF
CDR3 DNA: TGTGCTAGCGCACTAGCGGGCCTGAACAATGAGCAGTTCTTC

D gene: NA
CDR3 length: 15
J gene: TRBJ2-1
clone size: NA
V gene: TRBV11-2
CDR3 protein: CASSALPPVYNEQFF
CDR3 DNA: TGTGCCAGCAGCGCCCTGCCTCCCGTTTACAATGAGCAGTTCTTC

D gene: NA
CDR3 length: 14
J gene: TRBJ2-3
clone size: NA
V gene: TRBV12-3/TRBV12-4
CDR3 protein: CASSQFRTAYTQYF
CDR3 DNA: TGTGCCAGCAGCCAATTCCGTACAGCATATACGCAGTATTTT

D gene: TRBD2
CDR3 length: 15
J gene: TRBJ2-1
clone size: few
V gene: TRBV7-3
CDR3 protein: CASSPGTSSHNEQFF
CDR3 DNA: TGTGCCAGCAGCCCCGGGACTAGCTCCCACAATGAGCAGTTCTTC

D gene: NA
CDR3 length: 14
J gene: TRBJ2-6
clone size: NA
V gene: TRBV12-3/TRBV12-4
CDR3 protein: CASLDGVGANVLTF
CDR3 DNA: TGTGCCAGCCTCGACGGGGTTGGGGCCAACGTCCTGACTTTC

D gene: NA
CDR3 length: 16
J gene: TRBJ1-3
clone size: NA
V gene: TRBV11-2
CDR3 protein: CASSLLPGGSGNTIYF
CDR3 DNA: TGTGCCAGCAGCTTACTACCCGGGGGCTCTGGAAACACCATATATTTT

D gene: NA
CDR3 length: 13
J gene: TRBJ1-1
clone size: NA
V gene: TRBV5-1
CDR3 protein: CASSLVDSSEAFF
CDR3 DNA: TGCGCCAGCAGCTTGGTGGACAGCTCCGAAGCTTTCTTT

D gene: NA
CDR3 length: 15
J gene: TRBJ2-7
clone size: few
V gene: TRBV7-9
CDR3 protein: CASSLGSAVSYEQYF
CDR3 DNA: TGTGCCAGCAGCTTGGGGTCGGCGGTATCCTACGAGCAGTACTTC

D gene: NA
CDR3 length: 13
J gene: TRBJ1-1
clone size: few
V gene: TRBV25-1
CDR3 protein: CASSEFQGQEAFF
CDR3 DNA: TGTGCCAGCAGTGAATTTCAGGGACAAGAAGCTTTCTTT

D gene: NA
CDR3 length: 16
J gene: TRBJ1-2
clone size: NA
V gene: TRBV21-1
CDR3 protein: CASSKVGGTEYYGYTF
CDR3 DNA: TGTGCCAGCAGCAAAGTTGGCGGGACCGAGTACTATGGCTACACCTTC

D gene: NA
CDR3 length: 15
J gene: TRBJ2-5
clone size: NA
V gene: TRBV7-9
CDR3 protein: CASTVIGTTQETQYF
CDR3 DNA: TGTGCCAGCACGGTAATAGGGACGACTCAAGAGACCCAGTACTTC

D gene: NA
CDR3 length: 15
J gene: TRBJ1-2
clone size: few
V gene: TRBV12-3/TRBV12-4
CDR3 protein: CASIPGHAHNYGYTF
CDR3 DNA: TGTGCCAGCATACCGGGACACGCTCACAACTATGGCTACACCTTC

D gene: NA
CDR3 length: 13
J gene: TRBJ2-5
clone size: NA
V gene: TRBV7-3
CDR3 protein: CASSLAPQETQYF
CDR3 DNA: TGTGCCAGCAGCCTCGCCCCCCAAGAGACCCAGTACTTC

D gene: NA
CDR3 length: 14
J gene: TRBJ2-7
clone size: NA
V gene: TRBV5-5
CDR3 protein: CASSFSWHGYEQYF
CDR3 DNA: TGTGCCAGCAGCTTTTCCTGGCATGGCTACGAGCAGTACTTC

D gene: TRBD1
CDR3 length: 14
J gene: TRBJ1-5
clone size: NA
V gene: TRBV9
CDR3 protein: CASSEQGAGQPQHF
CDR3 DNA: TGTGCCAGCAGCGAGCAGGGGGCTGGTCAGCCCCAGCATTTT

D gene: TRBD1
CDR3 length: 15
J gene: TRBJ2-2
clone size: NA
V gene: TRBV29-1
CDR3 protein: CSVAGGPAHTGELFF
CDR3 DNA: TGCAGCGTTGCAGGGGGCCCAGCCCACACCGGGGAGCTGTTTTTT

D gene: NA
CDR3 length: 12
J gene: TRBJ2-7
clone size: NA
V gene: TRBV30
CDR3 protein: CAWNNIDYEQYF
CDR3 DNA: TGTGCCTGGAACAATATTGACTACGAGCAGTACTTC

D gene: TRBD1
CDR3 length: 16
J gene: TRBJ1-1
clone size: NA
V gene: TRBV29-1
CDR3 protein: CSVMRWGDRSGTEAFF
CDR3 DNA: TGCAGCGTGATGAGGTGGGGGGACAGGTCAGGGACTGAAGCTTTCTTT

D gene: NA
CDR3 length: 14
J gene: TRBJ1-4
clone size: few
V gene: TRBV7-9
CDR3 protein: CASRPTTAPLHLFF
CDR3 DNA: TGTGCCAGCAGGCCGACGACAGCCCCGTTACACCTGTTTTTT

D gene: NA
CDR3 length: 17
J gene: TRBJ2-1
clone size: NA
V gene: TRBV12-3/TRBV12-4
CDR3 protein: CASSFREWGSSYNEQFF
CDR3 DNA: TGTGCCAGCAGTTTTAGGGAATGGGGGTCCTCCTACAATGAGCAGTTCTTC

D gene: NA
CDR3 length: 13
J gene: TRBJ1-5
clone size: NA
V gene: TRBV27
CDR3 protein: CASTLGGPQPQHF
CDR3 DNA: TGTGCCAGCACCTTGGGGGGGCCTCAGCCCCAGCATTTT

D gene: TRBD2
CDR3 length: 16
J gene: TRBJ2-7
clone size: NA
V gene: TRBV6-2/TRBV6-3
CDR3 protein: CASLDKWTSGSLEQYF
CDR3 DNA: TGTGCCAGCCTCGACAAGTGGACTAGCGGGAGTCTCGAGCAGTACTTC

D gene: NA
CDR3 length: 11
J gene: TRBJ2-3
clone size: few
V gene: TRBV15
CDR3 protein: CATSRVDTQYF
CDR3 DNA: TGTGCCACCAGCAGAGTAGATACGCAGTATTTT

D gene: NA
CDR3 length: 14
J gene: TRBJ2-7
clone size: few
V gene: TRBV9
CDR3 protein: CASSVGGTPHEQYF
CDR3 DNA: TGTGCCAGCAGCGTAGGGGGCACCCCCCACGAGCAGTACTTC

D gene: NA
CDR3 length: 17
J gene: TRBJ2-7
clone size: NA
V gene: TRBV20-1
CDR3 protein: CSARDMSGLGSSDEQYF
CDR3 DNA: TGCAGTGCTAGAGATATGTCGGGCCTAGGGAGCTCCGACGAGCAGTACTTC

D gene: NA
CDR3 length: 14
J gene: TRBJ1-2
clone size: once
V gene: TRBV4-1
CDR3 protein: CASSQALLGYGYTF
CDR3 DNA: TGCGCCAGCAGCCAAGCGCTCCTGGGCTATGGCTACACCTTC

D gene: TRBD2
CDR3 length: 13
J gene: TRBJ2-5
clone size: many
V gene: TRBV29-1
CDR3 protein: CSVGVASGRPLYF
CDR3 DNA: TGCAGCGTTGGAGTGGCCAGCGGGAGGCCCTTATACTTC

D gene: NA
CDR3 length: 18
J gene: TRBJ2-6
clone size: once
V gene: TRBV7-8
CDR3 protein: CASSLTGLDFSGANVLTF
CDR3 DNA: TGTGCCAGCAGCTTAACGGGACTCGACTTCTCTGGGGCCAACGTCCTGACTTTC

D gene: NA
CDR3 length: 16
J gene: TRBJ2-1
clone size: NA
V gene: TRBV2
CDR3 protein: CASSVSRGAGFNEQFF
CDR3 DNA: TGTGCCAGCAGTGTCTCCCGGGGGGCGGGGTTCAATGAGCAGTTCTTC